Below, one T cell receptor beta chain is given with its context. The sample comes from a study of radiotherapy plus CTLA-4 blockade in lung cancer. Germline lookup yields CDR1 SNHLY and CDR2 FYNNEI. V was pared by 7 bases and J by 4 bases, with 10 bases between. The CDR3 sequence is 12 residues long. Patients had chemo-refractory metastatic non-small-cell lung cancer and received focal radiation plus CTLA-4 blockade that used ipilimumab. Sequencing was performed with immunoSEQ multiplex PCR; in TCRdb, only in-frame clones are kept and a portion is missing. The sample contains about 19,000 clones, roughly 88% of which appear only once.

This sequence was found in a human donor with non-small cell lung cancer whose response to radiotherapy plus ipilimumab could not be evaluated. The material was peripheral blood, obtained from a patient treated with radiotherapy plus ipilimumab. J is TRBJ2-5 and V is TRBV2; no definite D call. CDR3 sequence: CASNLPGETQYF. In nucleotides, the CDR3 is TGTGCCAGCAACCTCCCGGGAGAGACCCAGTACTTC.